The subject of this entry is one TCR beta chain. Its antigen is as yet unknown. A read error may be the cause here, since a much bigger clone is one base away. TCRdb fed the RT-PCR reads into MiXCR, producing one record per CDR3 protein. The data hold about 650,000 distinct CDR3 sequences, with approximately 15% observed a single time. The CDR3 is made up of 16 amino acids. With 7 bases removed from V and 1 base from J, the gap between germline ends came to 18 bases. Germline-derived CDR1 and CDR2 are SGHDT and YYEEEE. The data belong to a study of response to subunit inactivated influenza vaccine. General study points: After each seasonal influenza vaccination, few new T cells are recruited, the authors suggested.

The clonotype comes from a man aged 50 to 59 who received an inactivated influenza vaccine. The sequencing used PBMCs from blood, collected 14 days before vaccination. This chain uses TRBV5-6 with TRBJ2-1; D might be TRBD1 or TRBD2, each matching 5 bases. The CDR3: CASGGRVRGSYNEQFF. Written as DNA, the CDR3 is TGTGCCAGCGGCGGTAGGGTGAGGGGTTCCTACAATGAGCAGTTCTTC.